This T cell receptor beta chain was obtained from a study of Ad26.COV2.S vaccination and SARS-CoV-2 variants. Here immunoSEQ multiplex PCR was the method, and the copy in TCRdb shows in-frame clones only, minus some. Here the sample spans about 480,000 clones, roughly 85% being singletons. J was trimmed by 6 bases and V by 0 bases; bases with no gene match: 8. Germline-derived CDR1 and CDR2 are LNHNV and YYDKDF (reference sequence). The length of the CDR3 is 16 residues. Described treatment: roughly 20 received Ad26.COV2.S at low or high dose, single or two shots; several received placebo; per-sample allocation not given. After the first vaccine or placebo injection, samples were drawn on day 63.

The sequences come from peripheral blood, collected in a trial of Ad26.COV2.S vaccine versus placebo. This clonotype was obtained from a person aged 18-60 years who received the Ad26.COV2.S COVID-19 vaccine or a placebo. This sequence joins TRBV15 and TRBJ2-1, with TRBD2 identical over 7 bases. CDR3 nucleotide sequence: TGTGCCACCAGCAGAGATCTGAGCGGGACGAGCAATGAGCAGTTCTTC. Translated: CATSRDLSGTSNEQFF.